The TCR beta chain under discussion was sequenced for a study of T cell repertoires in aging, cancer and after chemotherapy (dated by TCRdb to between 2017 and 2020). Context from the whole study: The donors fell into six age groups ranging from 30 or younger to 70 or older, and each group had at least three individuals. In the solid tumor group, the paired samples taken before and after chemotherapy came from patients with brain tumors (glioblastoma) who were receiving therapy based on temozolomide. The full dataset contained approximately 9.6 million TCR reads. To examine immunoaging and T cell reconstitution after chemotherapy, the study profiled TCR beta repertoires in peripheral blood from healthy donors and cancer patients. A cohort of 200 to 250 cancer patients (94 with hematological and approximately 120 with solid cancers) was assembled, and under 100 healthy donors were included as a reference group.

The research as a whole found: In healthy donors, the drop in TCR diversity with age came mainly from a loss of richness, whereas in cancer patients a loss of evenness also played a part. In both cancer cohorts, the median generation probability rose over the chemotherapy interval, which suggests that the repertoire was reconstituted through rebound thymic output. According to the authors, the repertoire data do not permit conclusions about immunological memory after chemotherapy. Significantly lower blood TCR diversity and higher clonality were observed in untreated patients with hematological or solid cancers than in age-matched healthy donors.

Regarding this clonotype: Which antigen it targets is not known. Base qualities are not provided; no much larger clone lies one nucleotide away.

Using a mixed TRB-A/B primer pool, multiplex touch-down PCR amplified rearranged TRB sequences covering the V, D and J segments. Illumina adapters and sample indices were attached to the amplicons in two consecutive PCR reactions using Phusion HS II polymerase. After gel purification with the NucleoSpin Gel and PCR Clean-up kit, the amplicons were checked using Qubit and an Agilent 2100 Bioanalyzer. The libraries were sequenced on an Illumina MiSeq with 600-cycle, single-indexed, paired-end runs. On the study's bioinformatics: TRB sequences were processed with MiXCR versions 2.12 and 3.0.5. Each unique CDR3 nucleotide sequence was treated as one clone, and only productive sequences with two or more reads were kept. Shannon diversity, evenness, clonality (one minus evenness), and alpha-parameterized diversity profiles from alpha 0 to 5 were included as repertoire metrics. Generation probabilities of clones in paired pre- and post-chemotherapy samples were computed with the IGoR algorithm. TCRdb reprocessing: public reads trimmed at Q25 with fastp, clones called with MiXCR, in-frame beta chains kept. CDR3 protein sequences are deduplicated, and each keeps its most common genes and DNA. TCRdb's processing, not the study's, gives the V and J calls here. This sample has approximately 1,200 distinct CDR3 sequences in its table, and about 16% of those were observed once. 17% of the sample belongs to the ten largest clones.

TCR beta rearrangements were amplified from genomic DNA isolated from peripheral blood, not from sorted cells or RNA. For CDR1 and CDR2, the germline V gene lists MNHNS and SASEGT. The CDR3 sequence holds 12 residues, the cysteine and phenylalanine included. The kept DNA is CDR3 alone, 36 bases in frame from the first base. The V end gives up 4 bases and the J end 9 bases, leaving 5 bases in the junction not matched to a gene. The rearrangement joined TRBV6-1 to TRBJ1-2, with TRBD1 identical over 7 junction bases. The sample was blood. This receptor was identified in a human donor with a solid tumor. In nucleotides, the sequence is TGTGCCAGCAGTGTTACAGGGGAGCGCTACACCTTC. The translation is CASSVTGERYTF.